The source of this T cell receptor beta chain is a study of cytomegalovirus exposure and HLA in healthy donors. Across the study: An earlier analysis identified 117 million unique TCR beta sequences in some 170 million T cells. Caucasian-associated ancestry cluster membership applied to just over 80% of 398 genotyped donors.

60 Vbeta and 13 Jbeta primers were used in PCR. Method: immunoSEQ multiplex PCR; TCRdb's copy keeps in-frame clones and lacks some. The table records about 140,000 clones, 75% of them present only once. Trimming shortened V by 4 bases and J by 11 bases, and 11 bases separated the two germline ends. CDR1 LNHDA and CDR2 SQIVND come from the germline V gene (reference sequence). The CDR3 is 11 amino acids. This clone appeared a single time. Antigen specificity is unknown. General study results and limits: Earlier analysis yielded a pattern in which most TCR beta V segments were productive about 90% or about 30% of the time.

Everyone who donated was a healthy bone marrow donor. Sample: PBMCs. The chain carries TRBV19 and TRBJ1-1; D uncertain. The source of this sequence is a man aged 25 to 40 in good health and CMV-seronegative. The CDR3 nucleotides are TGTGCCAGTAGTAATGGGTCGGGGGCTTTCTTT. Residues: CASSNGSGAFF.